This TCR beta chain was sequenced for a study of blood T cell repertoires in COVID-19. About the research overall: Specimens from acute and convalescent COVID-19 originated in the United States, Italy and Spain. The analysed material was cDNA or gDNA that came from T cells, B-cell-depleted T cells, or PBMCs.

Per the original data handling: The authors estimated nucleated cell counts from reference gene primer amplification. Clones were sequenced by immunoSEQ multiplex PCR, and TCRdb holds only the in-frame ones, with some missing. D and trimming come from the DNA, and the V and J calls and clone size come from that table. This sample carries roughly 70,000 clones, roughly 85% of them seen once, and the ten largest clones take roughly a fifth. The CDR3 runs 12 residues. V shed 5 bases and J shed 7 bases, with 8 bases lying between them. Germline CDR1 MDHEN, CDR2 SYDVKM. This clone has a single count. The clonotype was recovered from a woman aged 80 or over with acute or convalescent COVID-19. The chain carries TRBV28 and TRBJ2-2; D unresolved. The sample comprised peripheral blood. CDR3: CASSPSYGELFF. In nucleotides, the CDR3 is TGTGCCAGCAGTCCCTCCTACGGGGAGCTGTTTTTT.